The T cell receptor (beta chain) under discussion was sequenced for a study of OX40 agonist ivuxolimab in advanced cancers. Sequencing used immunoSEQ multiplex PCR; TCRdb keeps in-frame clones, though not all of them. This table holds about 90,000 clones, roughly 93% found once. Germline V CDR1 and CDR2: SGHNT, YYREEE (reference sequence). The CDR3 has 14 residues. Trimming removed 4 bases at V and 6 bases at J, with 16 bases between. The clonotype originates from an adult with an advanced solid tumor such as melanoma, head and neck, liver or kidney cancer. The sequenced sample was CD4+ or CD8+ T cells sorted from blood, obtained in a trial of the OX40 agonist ivuxolimab. The J gene is TRBJ1-1, the V gene TRBV5-4; D gene unclear. CDR3 sequence reads: CASSRAGRTPEAFF. In nucleotides, the CDR3 is TGTGCCAGCAGCAGAGCCGGGAGAACCCCTGAAGCTTTCTTT. The whole variable domain, filled in from reference TRBV5-4 and TRBJ1-1, reads ETGVTQSPTHLIKTRGQQVTLRCSSQSGHNTVSWYQQALGQGPQFIFQYYREEENGRGNFPPRFSGLQFPNYSSELNVNALELDDSALYLCASSRAGRTPEAFFGQGTRLTVV.